The 16 T cell receptor beta chains presented below share a single source sample, sequenced in a study of molecular identifiers for immune sequencing clone quantification. MiXCR, applied by TCRdb to the PCR reads, yields one record per CDR3 protein. The sample holds 600,000 to 650,000 distinct CDR3 sequences, 15% to 20% seen once. Sequencing used naive CD8+ T cells from blood, with Jurkat cell RNA spiked in. The sample's subset: FACS-sorted CD8+CD4-CCR7+CD45RA+ naive T cells. These receptors were obtained from a human donor in good health. Some libraries in this study had Jurkat cell RNA spiked in.

In this sample, this clonotype turned up many times. The chain has TRBV12-3 or TRBV12-4 and TRBJ1-5; 9 bases are a match to TRBD1. This CDR3 has 14 residues. V shed 6 bases and J 7 bases; nucleotides not matched to a gene: 7. The CDR3 DNA is TGTGCCAGCAGCCTCGGACAGGGGTACCAGCCCCAGCATTTT. As protein: CASSLGQGYQPQHF.

The chain has TRBV11-2 and TRBJ2-5; D gene ambiguous. The CDR3 runs 12 residues. With 5 bases removed from V and 3 bases from J, the gap between germline ends came to 7 bases. Per germline, CDR1 SGHAT and CDR2 FQNNGV. CDR3 coding DNA: TGTGCCAGCAGCCAGACCGAAGAGACCCAGTACTTC. The encoded protein is CASSQTEETQYF.

This clonotype was found once. Just one base apart from a much larger clone, this may be a read error. The genes are TRBV4-1 and TRBJ2-3, with 10 bases lining up with TRBD2. In germline, CDR1 is MGHRA, CDR2 YSYEKL. This CDR3 is built from 20 residues. With V trimmed by 0 bases and J by 4 bases, 16 bases remained unmatched. Here the CDR3 DNA reads TGCGCCAGCAGCCAAGATTGGACTTTAGCGGGGGGACGATTCGCAGATACGCAGTATTTT. Amino acids: CASSQDWTLAGGRFADTQYF.

This clonotype was detected ten times or more. This chain connects TRBV6-5 to TRBJ1-1, with D hard to call. V dropped 6 bases and J dropped 0 bases, with 8 bases sitting between them. The CDR3 is 13 amino acids. Germline CDR1 MNHEY, CDR2 SVGAGI. The CDR3 coding sequence is TGTGCCAGCAGCTACACACTGAACACTGAAGCTTTCTTT. It translates to CASSYTLNTEAFF.

This rearrangement joins TRBV2 to TRBJ2-5; TRBD2 might be the D (5 bases). CDR3 length equals 15 residues. Germline CDR1 and CDR2: SNHLY and FYNNEI. Trimming stripped 2 bases from V and 1 base from J, with 11 bases between. DNA for the CDR3: TGTGCCAGCAGTGAATTCGGACTTGGCCAAGAGACCCAGTACTTC. Translated, it gives CASSEFGLGQETQYF.

This clonotype was picked up a small number of times. This may stem from a read error, because a much larger clone lies one nucleotide away. V usage is TRBV13 and J usage is TRBJ1-1; the D is unclear. The germline CDR1 and CDR2 sequences are PRHDT and FYEKMQ (reference sequence). There are 15 residues in the CDR3. CDR3 sequence: CASSLRGGRNAEASF. The CDR3 bases are TGTGCCAGCAGCCTCCGGGGAGGGAGGAATGCTGAAGCTTCCTTT.

In this sample, this clonotype turned up many times. CDR3 in amino acids: CSARDLTSSYNEQFF. The CDR3 DNA reads TGCAGTGCTAGAGATCTAACTAGCTCCTACAATGAGCAGTTCTTC. This chain links TRBV20-1 with TRBJ2-1; maybe TRBD2 (5 bases). The V and J ends lost 0 bases and 0 bases respectively, with 9 bases between them. The CDR3 runs 15 residues. Germline V CDR1 and CDR2: DFQATT, SNEGSKA (reference sequence).

This clonotype was seen repeatedly, ten times or more. This chain uses TRBV7-8 with TRBJ2-1; D not certain. The germline gives CDR1 SGHVS, CDR2 FQNEAQ. Trimming took off 5 bases at V and 10 bases at J, with 9 bases between the two ends. This CDR3 is built from 11 residues. CDR3 protein: CASSTEEEQFF. In DNA form, the CDR3 reads TGTGCCAGCAGCACTGAGGAAGAGCAGTTCTTC.

The J gene is TRBJ2-3, the V gene TRBV7-6; D may be TRBD2 (5 bases). The CDR3 consists of 16 residues. V was cut by 4 bases and J by 6 bases, with 20 bases left in between. The germline V gene has CDR1 SGHVS and CDR2 FNYEAQ. The CDR3 reads CASSSDRAARGDTQYF. CDR3 sequence (DNA): TGTGCCAGCAGCTCAGATCGGGCCGCCCGGGGTGATACGCAGTATTTT.

The chain employs TRBV5-3 and TRBJ2-7; perhaps TRBD2 as D (5 bases). TRBV5-3 is given ORF status, its function remaining uncertain. Between the trimmed V and J ends, which lost 8 bases and 4 bases, there was a span of 19 bases. This CDR3 is built from 14 residues. The CDR3 DNA follows: TGTGCCAGCAACAACTATCGGGGAGAATACGAGCAGTACTTC. Amino acids: CASNNYRGEYEQYF.

This clonotype was observed many times. This chain links TRBV4-1 with TRBJ1-5; TRBD1 matches at 8 bases. The length of the CDR3 is 15 residues. J lost 6 bases, V lost 0 bases, and 4 bases had no gene match. CDR1 and CDR2 from the germline V gene are MGHRA and YSYEKL. DNA for the CDR3: TGCGCCAGCAGCCAAGAAGGCAGGGGGCTTCAGCCCCAGCATTTT. Translation: CASSQEGRGLQPQHF.

The chain is built from TRBV7-9 and TRBJ2-5; either TRBD1 or TRBD2 may fit D (5 bases each). Germline assignment: CDR1 SEHNR and CDR2 FQNEAQ (reference sequence). Deletions cut 5 bases from V and 1 base from J, with 11 bases between. The CDR3 has 14 residues. In DNA, the CDR3 is TGTGCCAGCAGCGAGGCCGGGACCCAAGAGACCCAGTACTTC. Translation: CASSEAGTQETQYF.

This clonotype was seen ten or more times. The CDR3 loop reads CASSQDPRGMGEKLFF. CDR3 nucleotides: TGCGCCAGCAGCCAGGATCCCAGGGGCATGGGCGAAAAACTGTTTTTT. This sequence joins TRBV4-3 and TRBJ1-4; TRBD1 might be the D (6 bases). The CDR3 sequence is 16 residues long. Germline-derived CDR1 and CDR2 are LGHNA and YSLEER. Deletions cut 3 bases from V and 8 bases from J, with 19 bases between.

This clonotype has a count of ten or more. The chain joins TRBV5-4 to TRBJ2-1; no definite D call. Deletions cut 4 bases from V and 6 bases from J, with 8 bases between. Germline V gives CDR1 SGHNT, CDR2 YYREEE (reference sequence). CDR3 length equals 12 residues. The CDR3 is CASSAVSNEQFF. CDR3 coding DNA: TGTGCCAGCAGCGCCGTTTCCAATGAGCAGTTCTTC.

This clonotype appeared many times. The chain is built from TRBV6-5 and TRBJ2-7; tentatively, D is TRBD1 or TRBD2 (5 bases each). V was clipped by 2 bases and J by 7 bases, with 12 bases between them. CDR1 is MNHEY and CDR2 is SVGAGI in the germline V gene. The CDR3 length is 13 residues. CDR3 region: CASSYGTTREQYF. The CDR3 coding sequence is TGTGCCAGCAGTTACGGGACCACCCGGGAGCAGTACTTC.

This clonotype was recorded only once. With a much larger clone just one base away, this may be a read error. J is TRBJ2-7 and V is TRBV7-2; D may be TRBD2 (6 bases). The CDR3 loop spans 15 amino acids. The germline V gene has CDR1 SGHTA and CDR2 FQGNSA. Trimming left V 7 bases short and J 2 bases short, with 18 bases between. The CDR3 here is CASTLRGTSTYEQYF. The CDR3 DNA reads TGTGCCAGCACCCTACGGGGGACCTCGACCTACGAGCAGTACTTC.